This TCR beta chain comes out of a study of cytomegalovirus exposure and HLA in healthy donors. Broader study findings: Association of a missense DCLRE1C variant with TCR beta V- and J-gene trimming was reported in a later analysis. An analysis done earlier found most TCR beta V segments productive about 87% or about 30% of the time.

Vbeta (60) and Jbeta (13) primers were used in the PCR. Source study methods: A follow-up analysis tallied tens of millions of unique TCR beta chains, roughly 11 million shared. Sequencing was performed with immunoSEQ multiplex PCR; in TCRdb, only in-frame clones are kept and a portion is missing. The V and J calls and clone size are taken from that table; D and trimming were inferred from the DNA. Among 75,000 or so clones listed, 65% to 70% were seen once. The CDR3 contains 15 residues. Deletions cut 0 bases from V and 5 bases from J, with 13 bases between. Germline CDR1 is MNHNY and CDR2 is SVGAGI (reference sequence). Donors likely had unrecorded immune exposures despite being nominally healthy when sampled. This clone has only a few counts. As yet, its antigen is unknown.

Sequencing was performed on PBMCs. The rearrangement links TRBV6-6 to TRBJ1-2; tentatively, D is TRBD1 (6 bases). This receptor was obtained from a man aged 35 to 55 in good health and CMV-seropositive. In DNA form, the CDR3 reads TGTGCCAGCAGTTACTCGAGACAGGATCCTTATGGCTACACCTTC. Its translation: CASSYSRQDPYGYTF.